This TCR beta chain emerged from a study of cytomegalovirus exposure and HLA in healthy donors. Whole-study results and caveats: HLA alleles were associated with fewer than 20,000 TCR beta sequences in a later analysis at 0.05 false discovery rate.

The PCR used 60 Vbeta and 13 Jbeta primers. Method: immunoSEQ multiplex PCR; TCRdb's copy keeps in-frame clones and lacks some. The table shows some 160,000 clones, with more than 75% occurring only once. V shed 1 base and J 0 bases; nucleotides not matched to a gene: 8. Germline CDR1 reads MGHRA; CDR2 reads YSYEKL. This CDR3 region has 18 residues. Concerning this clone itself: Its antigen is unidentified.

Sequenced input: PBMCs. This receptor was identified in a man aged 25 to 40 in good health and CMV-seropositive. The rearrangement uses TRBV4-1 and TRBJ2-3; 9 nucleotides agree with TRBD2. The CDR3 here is CASSQVGGRVASTDTQYF. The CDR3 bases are TGCGCCAGCAGCCAAGTCGGCGGGAGGGTTGCTAGCACAGATACGCAGTATTTT.